This T cell receptor (beta chain) was identified during a study of T cell responses to AZD1222 COVID-19 vaccine. Study details: The analysis combined second doses at about 4 or about 12 weeks. Whole-study findings and limits: Distributed over spike, vaccine-associated CD4 TCRs predominated at 160-218 and 743-854. Only a handful of AZD1222 recipients, several in all, had baseline seropositivity. Regions left unmutated in variants are reportedly the target of nearly half of spike-specific TCRs.

With regard to this clone: Its specificity is not known.

Clones were read by immunoSEQ multiplex PCR, and TCRdb kept only the in-frame ones, dropping some. The table shows roughly 180,000 clones, with about nine tenths occurring only once. CDR1 is SNHLY and CDR2 is FYNNEI in the germline V gene. V lost 8 bases and J lost 2, with 17 bases in between. CDR3 length: 15 residues. This receptor was taken from an adult in good health. V is TRBV2 and J is TRBJ2-3; D is uncertain. The sequencing used peripheral blood, collected on day 0 of AZD1222 vaccination. CDR3 sequence: CASPRPNGPTDTQYF. DNA of the CDR3: TGTGCCAGCCCCCGCCCCAACGGACCCACAGATACGCAGTATTTT.